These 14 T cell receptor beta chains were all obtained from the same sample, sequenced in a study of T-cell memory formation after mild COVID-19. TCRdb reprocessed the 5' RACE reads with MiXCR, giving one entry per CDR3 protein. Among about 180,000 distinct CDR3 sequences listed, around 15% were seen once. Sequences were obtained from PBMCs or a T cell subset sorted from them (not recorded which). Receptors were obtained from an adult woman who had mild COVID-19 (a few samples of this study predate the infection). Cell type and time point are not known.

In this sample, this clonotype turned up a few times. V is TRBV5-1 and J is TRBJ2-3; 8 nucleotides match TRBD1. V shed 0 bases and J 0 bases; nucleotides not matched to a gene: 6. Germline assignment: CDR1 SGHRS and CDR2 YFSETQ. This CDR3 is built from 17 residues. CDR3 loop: CASSLDPGGGSTDTQYF. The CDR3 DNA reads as TGCGCCAGCAGCTTGGACCCAGGGGGCGGGAGCACAGATACGCAGTATTTT. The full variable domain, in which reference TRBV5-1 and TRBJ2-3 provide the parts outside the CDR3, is KAGVTQTPRYLIKTRGQQVTLSCSPISGHRSVSWYQQTPGQGLQFLFEYFSETQRNKGNFPGRFSGRQFSNSRSEMNVSTLELGDSALYLCASSLDPGGGSTDTQYFGPGTRLTVL.

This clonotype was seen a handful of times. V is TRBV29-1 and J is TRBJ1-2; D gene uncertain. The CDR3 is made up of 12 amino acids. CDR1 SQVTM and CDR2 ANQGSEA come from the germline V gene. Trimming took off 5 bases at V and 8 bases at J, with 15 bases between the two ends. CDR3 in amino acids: CSVPIGLGGYTF. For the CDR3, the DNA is TGCAGCGTTCCCATCGGCCTCGGGGGCTACACCTTC.

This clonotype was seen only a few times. The CDR3 is CASSLNTGTDTQYF. The CDR3 nucleotides read TGTGCCAGCAGCCTTAATACCGGCACAGATACGCAGTATTTT. J is TRBJ2-3 and V is TRBV5-4; D gene unclear. The CDR3 runs to 14 residues. Germline-derived CDR1 and CDR2 are SGHNT and YYREEE (reference sequence). The V and J ends lost 4 bases and 1 base respectively, with 10 bases between them.

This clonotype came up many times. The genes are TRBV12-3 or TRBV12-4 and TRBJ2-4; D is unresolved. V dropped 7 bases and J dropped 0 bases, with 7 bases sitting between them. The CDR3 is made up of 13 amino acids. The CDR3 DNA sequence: TGTGCCAGCACCGTATCAGCCAAAAACATTCAGTACTTC. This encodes CASTVSAKNIQYF.

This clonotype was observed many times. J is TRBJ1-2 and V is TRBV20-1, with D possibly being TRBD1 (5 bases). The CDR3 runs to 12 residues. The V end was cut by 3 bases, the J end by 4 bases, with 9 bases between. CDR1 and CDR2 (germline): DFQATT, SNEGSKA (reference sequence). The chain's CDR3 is CSASWQGYGYTF. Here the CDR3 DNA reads TGCAGTGCTAGTTGGCAGGGCTATGGCTACACCTTC.

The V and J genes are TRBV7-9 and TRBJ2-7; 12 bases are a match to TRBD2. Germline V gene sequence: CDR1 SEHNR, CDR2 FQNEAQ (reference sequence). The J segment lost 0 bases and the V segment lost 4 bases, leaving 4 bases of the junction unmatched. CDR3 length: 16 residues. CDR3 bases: TGTGCCAGCAGCTATCAGACTAGCGGGAGCTCCTACGAGCAGTACTTC. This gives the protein CASSYQTSGSSYEQYF.

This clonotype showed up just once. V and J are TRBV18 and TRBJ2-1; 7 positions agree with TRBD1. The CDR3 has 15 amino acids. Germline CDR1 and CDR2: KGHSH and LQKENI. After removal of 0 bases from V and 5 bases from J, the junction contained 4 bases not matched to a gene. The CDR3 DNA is TGTGCCAGCTCACCACCATGGACAGGCGACAATGAGCAGTTCTTC. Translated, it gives CASSPPWTGDNEQFF.

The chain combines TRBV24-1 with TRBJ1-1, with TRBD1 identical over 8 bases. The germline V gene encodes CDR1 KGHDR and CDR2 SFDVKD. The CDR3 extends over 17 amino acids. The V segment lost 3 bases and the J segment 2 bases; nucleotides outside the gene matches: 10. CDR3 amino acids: CATSDAAGTGINTEAFF. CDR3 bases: TGTGCCACCAGTGATGCGGCCGGGACAGGAATTAACACTGAAGCTTTCTTT.

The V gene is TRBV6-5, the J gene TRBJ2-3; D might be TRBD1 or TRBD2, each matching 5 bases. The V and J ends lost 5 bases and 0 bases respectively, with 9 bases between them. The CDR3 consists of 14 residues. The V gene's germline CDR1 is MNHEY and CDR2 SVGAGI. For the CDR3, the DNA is TGTGCCAGCAGTCACGGGACCAGCACAGATACGCAGTATTTT. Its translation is CASSHGTSTDTQYF.

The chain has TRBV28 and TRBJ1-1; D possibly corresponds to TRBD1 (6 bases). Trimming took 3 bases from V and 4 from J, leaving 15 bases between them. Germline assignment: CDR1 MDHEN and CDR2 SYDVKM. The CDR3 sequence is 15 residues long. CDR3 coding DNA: TGTGCCAGCAGTTTCAGTAGGGGGGTAGGCACTGAAGCTTTCTTT. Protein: CASSFSRGVGTEAFF. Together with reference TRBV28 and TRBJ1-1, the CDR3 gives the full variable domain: DVKVTQSSRYLVKRTGEKVFLECVQDMDHENMFWYRQDPGLGLRLIYFSYDVKMKEKGDIPEGYSVSREKKERFSLILESASTNQTSMYLCASSFSRGVGTEAFFGQGTRLTVV.

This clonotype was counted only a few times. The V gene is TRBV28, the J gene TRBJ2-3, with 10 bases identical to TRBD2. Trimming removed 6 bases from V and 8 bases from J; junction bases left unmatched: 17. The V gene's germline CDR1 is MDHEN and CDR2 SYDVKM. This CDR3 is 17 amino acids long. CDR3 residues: CASSSALAGLASGTQYF. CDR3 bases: TGTGCCAGCAGCTCGGCACTAGCGGGGTTGGCGTCTGGTACGCAGTATTTT.

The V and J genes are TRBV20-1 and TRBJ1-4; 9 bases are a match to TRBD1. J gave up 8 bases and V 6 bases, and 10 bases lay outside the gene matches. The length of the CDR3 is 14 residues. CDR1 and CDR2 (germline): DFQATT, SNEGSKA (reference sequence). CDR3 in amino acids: CSAARPGTGEKLFF. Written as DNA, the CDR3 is TGCAGTGCCGCCAGACCCGGGACAGGGGAAAAACTGTTTTTT.

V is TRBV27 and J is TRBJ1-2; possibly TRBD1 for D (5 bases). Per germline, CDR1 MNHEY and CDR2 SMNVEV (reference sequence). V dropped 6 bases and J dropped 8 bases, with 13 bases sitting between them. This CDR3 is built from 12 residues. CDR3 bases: TGTGCCAGCAGGACAGTTCTTGGAGGCTACACCTTC. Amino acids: CASRTVLGGYTF.

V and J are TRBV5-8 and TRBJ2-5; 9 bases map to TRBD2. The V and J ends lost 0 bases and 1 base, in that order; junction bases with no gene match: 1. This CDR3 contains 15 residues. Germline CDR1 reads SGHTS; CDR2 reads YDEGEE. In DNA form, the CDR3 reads TGTGCCAGCAGCTTGGAGCGGGGGGTCCAAGAGACCCAGTACTTC. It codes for CASSLERGVQETQYF.